A single sample gave rise to the 24 T cell receptor beta chains below, sequenced in a study of T cells after yellow fever vaccination. Each CDR3 protein gets one entry after TCRdb re-called the 5' RACE reads with MiXCR. Here the sample spans under 400,000 distinct CDR3 sequences, under 15% being singletons. The input for sequencing was CD4+ T cells sorted from PBMCs, taken 15 days after the yellow fever booster vaccination. These receptors were obtained from a man aged 18 to 30 who received the YFV17D yellow fever vaccine.

This clonotype came up a few times. The chain recombines TRBV25-1 with TRBJ1-4; tentative D call: TRBD1 (5 bases). There are 12 residues in the CDR3. V was clipped by 1 base and J by 14 bases, with 11 bases between them. CDR1 and CDR2 from the germline V gene are MGHDK and SYGVNS. CDR3: CASSEFDSRLFF. The CDR3, as DNA: TGTGCCAGCAGTGAATTCGACAGCCGCCTGTTTTTT.

This clonotype was observed a few times. The chain uses TRBV7-9 and TRBJ1-1; no clear D. V lost 5 bases, J lost 4 bases, and 11 bases lay in between. The CDR3 sequence is 13 residues long. CDR1 SEHNR and CDR2 FQNEAQ come from the germline V gene (reference sequence). The CDR3 protein is CASSPITSTEAFF. The CDR3 DNA follows: TGTGCCAGCAGCCCGATAACATCCACTGAAGCTTTCTTT.

This clonotype was counted a few times. V is TRBV7-2 and J is TRBJ2-5; unclear D gene. From germline, CDR1 is SGHTA and CDR2 FQGNSA. The CDR3 covers 13 residues. V was cut by 2 bases and J by 6 bases, with 10 bases left in between. The CDR3 nucleotides are TGTGCCAGCAGCTTACTTCTAGAGAAGACCCAGTACTTC. Protein product: CASSLLLEKTQYF.

V is TRBV5-1 and J is TRBJ2-1; 7 bases map to TRBD1. This CDR3 comprises 14 residues. Germline CDR1 SGHRS, CDR2 YFSETQ. The J segment lost 5 bases and the V segment lost 4 bases, leaving 6 bases of the junction unmatched. The CDR3, as DNA: TGCGCCAGCAGCGGGGGACAGCCCAACAATGAGCAGTTCTTC. Translated, it gives CASSGGQPNNEQFF.

The DNA for the CDR3 is TGCGCCAGCAGAACGGGACAGTTGACCTATGGCTACACCTTC. Protein product: CASRTGQLTYGYTF. V is TRBV5-1 and J is TRBJ1-2; TRBD1 agrees at 7 bases. The CDR3 covers 14 residues. The V gene's germline CDR1 is SGHRS and CDR2 YFSETQ. The trim removed 5 bases at V and 4 bases at J, leaving 8 bases unmatched.

This clonotype was seen a handful of times. This rearrangement joins TRBV2 to TRBJ2-2, with D hard to call. The CDR3 is 14 amino acids. CDR1 SNHLY and CDR2 FYNNEI come from the germline V gene. Trimming removed 2 bases from V and 4 bases from J, with 8 bases in between. The CDR3 coding sequence is TGTGCCAGCAGTGAATTCAGGACCACCGGGGAGCTGTTTTTT. It yields the protein CASSEFRTTGELFF.

In its sample, this clonotype was seen a few times. The gene calls are TRBV6-2 or TRBV6-3 and TRBJ1-5; no clear D gene. The V gene's germline CDR1 is MNHEY and CDR2 SVGEGT. Trimming left V 0 bases short and J 5 bases short, with 11 bases between. The CDR3 is 15 amino acids. The CDR3 protein is CASSYSPTAYQPQHF. The DNA for the CDR3 is TGTGCCAGCAGTTACTCGCCGACGGCCTATCAGCCCCAGCATTTT.

As for this clonotype: With a much larger clone just one base away, this may be a read error. V and J are TRBV27 and TRBJ1-2; the match to TRBD1 covers 8 bases. This CDR3 spans 16 amino acids. Germline CDR1 is MNHEY and CDR2 is SMNVEV (reference sequence). Germline trimming cut 5 bases from V and 8 bases from J; bases unmatched to any gene: 16. The CDR3 here is CASSPNPRGLVDGYTF. DNA of the CDR3: TGTGCCAGCAGTCCCAACCCCAGGGGGCTAGTCGACGGCTACACCTTC.

This clonotype was observed many times. The chain recombines TRBV4-2 with TRBJ2-5, with 8 positions matching TRBD2. V trimming: 0 bases; J trimming: 2 bases; junction bases outside the gene matches: 11. The CDR3 is made up of 18 amino acids. CDR1 LGHNA and CDR2 YNFKEQ come from the germline V gene. The CDR3 sequence: CASSQDPGSGGYQETQYF. The CDR3 DNA sequence: TGTGCCAGCAGCCAAGATCCCGGGAGCGGGGGTTATCAAGAGACCCAGTACTTC.

This clonotype came up a few times. V and J are TRBV5-4 and TRBJ2-5; TRBD1 matches 10 bases. After removal of 3 bases from V and 4 bases from J, the junction contained 3 bases not matched to a gene. In germline, CDR1 is SGHNT, CDR2 YYREEE (reference sequence). This CDR3 spans 14 amino acids. CDR3 coding DNA: TGTGCCAGCAGCTACGACAGGGGGCCAGAGACCCAGTACTTC. It encodes CASSYDRGPETQYF.

This clonotype turned up a few times. The chain couples TRBV6-2 or TRBV6-3 to TRBJ2-5, with TRBD2 matching 10 bases. V was pared by 4 bases and J by 7 bases, with 6 bases of the junction left unmatched. CDR3 length: 14 residues. Germline CDR1 is MNHEY and CDR2 is SVGEGT. CDR3 DNA: TGTGCCAGCAGTTGGACTAGCGGACGGGGGACCCAGTACTTC. This sequence encodes CASSWTSGRGTQYF.

V and J are TRBV25-1 and TRBJ1-1; no reliable D call. CDR1 is MGHDK, CDR2 SYGVNS, per germline. V was clipped by 6 bases and J by 7 bases, with 12 bases between them. This CDR3 region has 12 residues. The CDR3 sequence: CASSEGRYEAFF. The CDR3 DNA follows: TGTGCCAGCAGCGAAGGACGGTATGAAGCTTTCTTT.

J is TRBJ2-7 and V is TRBV6-5; 10 nucleotides align to TRBD1. Germline-derived CDR1 and CDR2 are MNHEY and SVGAGI. The length of the CDR3 is 17 residues. With 2 bases clipped from V and 3 bases from J, the junction kept 10 bases outside the gene matches. In DNA form, the CDR3 reads TGTGCCAGCAGTTACCTACTCGGGACAGGGGAAGGCTACGAGCAGTACTTC. This encodes CASSYLLGTGEGYEQYF.

The chain employs TRBV7-2 and TRBJ1-3, with D perhaps TRBD1 (6 bases). The V end was cut by 5 bases, the J end by 8 bases, with 16 bases between. This CDR3 contains 14 residues. From germline, CDR1 is SGHTA and CDR2 FQGNSA. This CDR3 is CASSERGWGDTIYF. CDR3 nucleotide sequence: TGTGCCAGCAGCGAAAGGGGGTGGGGAGACACCATATATTTT.

This clonotype was recorded a few times. CDR3 protein: CASSLSDSSLGNTEAFF. DNA for the CDR3: TGTGCCAGTAGTCTCTCGGACTCGAGTCTTGGGAACACTGAAGCTTTCTTT. The chain is built from TRBV19 and TRBJ1-1; unclear D gene. V was trimmed by 5 bases and J by 1 base, leaving 20 bases between them. The CDR3 is 17 amino acids. Germline V lookup: CDR1 LNHDA, CDR2 SQIVND (reference sequence).

This clonotype occurred many times. V and J are TRBV6-5 and TRBJ2-7, with a tentative D call TRBD1 (6 bases). The CDR3 runs 14 residues. The V end was cut by 2 bases, the J end by 3 bases, with 11 bases between. Germline CDR1 is MNHEY and CDR2 is SVGAGI. The CDR3 DNA is TGTGCCAGCAGTTACACCAGAGGGGGCTACGAGCAGTACTTC. Protein: CASSYTRGGYEQYF.

There are a few counts of this clonotype. The chain combines TRBV7-2 with TRBJ2-5; D remains unclear. The length of the CDR3 is 16 residues. V dropped 5 bases and J dropped 2 bases, with 18 bases sitting between them. From germline, CDR1 is SGHTA and CDR2 FQGNSA. The CDR3 protein is CASSLQTRASQETQYF. DNA for the CDR3: TGTGCCAGCAGCCTCCAAACCCGAGCGTCGCAAGAGACCCAGTACTTC.

This clonotype was detected only a few times. V gene TRBV7-2 combines with J gene TRBJ1-2; D is possibly TRBD1 (5 bases). The CDR3 length is 14 residues. The ends were cut back, 7 bases at V and 6 bases at J, with 18 bases in the middle. The germline CDR1 and CDR2 sequences are SGHTA and FQGNSA. CDR3 bases: TGTGCCAGCAAATTTACACCAGGGAGTAATGGCTACACCTTC. Amino acid sequence: CASKFTPGSNGYTF.

This clonotype was seen a few times. This chain joins TRBV3-1 and TRBJ1-5, with 8 bases lining up with TRBD1. CDR1 and CDR2 (germline): LGHDT, YNNKEL (reference sequence). This CDR3 has 14 amino acids. Trimming cost V 4 bases and J 7 bases; bases outside gene matches: 6. The CDR3 region has the DNA TGTGCCAGCAGCCTTGGACAGGGTCAACAGCCCCAGCATTTT. As protein: CASSLGQGQQPQHF.

This sequence joins TRBV5-1 and TRBJ1-6; 9 bases agree with TRBD1. Unmatched junction bases numbered 12, after V lost 7 bases and J lost 13 bases. CDR1 SGHRS and CDR2 YFSETQ come from the germline V gene. This CDR3 has 14 residues. As DNA, the CDR3 is TGCGCCAGCCAGGACGGGACAGGGAGTAGTCCCCTCCACTTT. It specifies CASQDGTGSSPLHF.

V and J are TRBV7-2 and TRBJ2-7; 7 nucleotides align to TRBD1. The J segment lost 2 bases and the V segment lost 1 base, leaving 2 bases of the junction unmatched. This CDR3 contains 14 residues. Germline V CDR1 and CDR2: SGHTA, FQGNSA. The CDR3 spells CASSLDRGAYEQYV. The CDR3 nucleotides are TGTGCCAGCAGCTTAGACAGGGGAGCCTACGAGCAGTACGTC.

V is TRBV10-1 and J is TRBJ2-2; D is ambiguous. Deletions cut 0 bases from V and 0 bases from J, with 5 bases between. The CDR3 runs to 15 residues. Germline V lookup: CDR1 WNHNN, CDR2 SYGVQD (reference sequence). The CDR3: CASSESIANTGELFF. The DNA for the CDR3 is TGCGCCAGCAGTGAGTCAATCGCGAACACCGGGGAGCTGTTTTTT.

This clonotype has more than one count but fewer than ten. The CDR3 is CASSLKSLYGYTF. CDR3 nucleotide sequence: TGTGCCAGCAGCTTGAAAAGCCTGTATGGCTACACCTTC. The chain combines TRBV5-4 with TRBJ1-2; D is undetermined. This CDR3 contains 13 residues. CDR1 is SGHNT, CDR2 YYREEE, per germline (reference sequence). Trimming pared 1 base from V and 5 bases from J, leaving 9 bases between.

This chain links TRBV23-1 with TRBJ2-3, with 7 bases matching TRBD1. TRBV23-1 is noted as an ORF with a role that remains uncertain. Trimming at V came to 3 bases and at J to 2 bases, leaving 11 bases not matched to a gene. CDR3 length equals 17 residues. The CDR3 sequence is CASSQSRPGTVTDTQYF. CDR3 in DNA: TGCGCCAGCAGTCAGTCACGGCCCGGGACAGTCACAGATACGCAGTATTTT.